This TCR beta chain was sequenced in a study of response to subunit inactivated influenza vaccine. A few counts support this clonotype. The antigen is unknown. Whole-study findings and limits: The authors suggested that few new T cells are recruited per seasonal influenza vaccination.

In TCRdb, the RT-PCR reads were re-called with MiXCR into one record per CDR3 protein. The sample contains around 530,000 distinct CDR3 sequences, 16% of which appear only once. V was pared by 2 bases and J by 7 bases, with 9 bases between. This CDR3 region has 14 residues. Germline CDR1 is SEHNR and CDR2 is FQNEAQ (reference sequence). The chain combines TRBV7-9 with TRBJ1-6, with D possibly being TRBD1 (5 bases). Sequenced material: CD4+ T cells sorted from PBMCs, taken roughly 24 months after vaccination. This TCR derives from a man aged 45 to 75 who received an inactivated influenza vaccine. Here the CDR3 reads CASSLQQGNSPLHF. The CDR3 DNA is TGTGCCAGCAGCTTACAGCAGGGCAATTCACCCCTCCACTTT.